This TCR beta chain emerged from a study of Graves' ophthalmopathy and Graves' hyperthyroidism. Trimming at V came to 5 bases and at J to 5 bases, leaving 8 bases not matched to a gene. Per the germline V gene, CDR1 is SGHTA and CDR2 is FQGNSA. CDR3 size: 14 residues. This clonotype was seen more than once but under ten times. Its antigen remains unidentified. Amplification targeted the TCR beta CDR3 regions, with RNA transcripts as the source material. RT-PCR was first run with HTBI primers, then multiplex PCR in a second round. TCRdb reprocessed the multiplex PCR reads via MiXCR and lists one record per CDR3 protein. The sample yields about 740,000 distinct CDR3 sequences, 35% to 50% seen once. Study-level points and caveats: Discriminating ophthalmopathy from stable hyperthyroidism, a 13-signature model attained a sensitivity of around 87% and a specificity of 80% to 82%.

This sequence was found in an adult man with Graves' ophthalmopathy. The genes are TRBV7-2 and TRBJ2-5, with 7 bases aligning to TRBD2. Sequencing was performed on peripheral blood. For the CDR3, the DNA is TGTGCCAGCAGCGGGGAGGGCCCTCGGGAGACCCAGTACTTC. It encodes CASSGEGPRETQYF.